The rows below give T cell receptor beta chains drawn from one sample of a study of T cell changes during pregnancy in multiple sclerosis. Using immunoSEQ multiplex PCR, the repertoire was profiled, and TCRdb retains in-frame clones only, with some absent. The profile shows tens of thousands of clones, around 93% of them singletons. The sample in question was peripheral blood, obtained in the first trimester of pregnancy. The receptors here all came from a female donor with multiple sclerosis, enrolled in a pregnancy study. Both conserved end residues are part of each CDR3. D genes are given only for firm matches. Some rows mark clone size as missing; the rest say once, few, many or name a class of expanded clone.

V gene	D gene	clone size	J gene	CDR3 protein	CDR3 DNA
TRBV6-4	-	-	TRBJ2-2	CASSGRRYGELFF	TGTGCCAGCAGCGGCCGGCGGTACGGGGAGCTGTTTTTT
TRBV30	TRBD1	few	TRBJ1-1	CAWSATDRGHAFF	TGTGCCTGGAGCGCCACGGACAGGGGGCATGCTTTCTTT
TRBV5-1	-	-	TRBJ1-2	CASTSNGRGKGDGYTF	TGCGCCAGCACCTCTAATGGAAGGGGGAAGGGCGATGGCTACACCTTC
TRBV11-2	-	-	TRBJ1-4	CASSFDRRSEKLFF	TGTGCCAGCAGCTTCGACAGGCGGTCCGAAAAACTGTTTTTT
TRBV12-5	-	once	TRBJ1-1	CASALIIGTTGAEAFF	TGTGCTAGTGCCCTGATAATCGGGACTACGGGCGCTGAAGCTTTCTTT
TRBV11-3	TRBD1	-	TRBJ1-4	CASSPGGKRGHEKLFF	TGTGCCAGCAGCCCTGGTGGGAAAAGGGGGCATGAAAAACTGTTTTTT
TRBV19	-	-	TRBJ1-2	CASSSPFPRVIYGYTF	TGTGCCAGTAGTTCACCATTTCCCAGGGTGATCTATGGCTACACCTTC
TRBV2	-	-	TRBJ2-3	CASSPLRTDTQYF	TGTGCCAGCAGCCCTCTACGCACAGATACGCAGTATTTT
TRBV27	TRBD1	once	TRBJ1-4	CASSLFGTGNEKLFF	TGTGCCAGCAGTTTATTCGGGACAGGAAATGAAAAACTGTTTTTT
TRBV2	-	once	TRBJ2-2	CASLEREMGFGELFF	TGTGCCAGCTTGGAAAGGGAGATGGGTTTCGGGGAGCTGTTTTTT
TRBV9	TRBD1	-	TRBJ1-2	CASSVDPTGGFGYGYTF	TGTGCCAGCAGCGTAGATCCGACAGGGGGGTTCGGCTATGGCTACACCTTC
TRBV6-5	TRBD1	-	TRBJ2-3	CASSYSLGGKPDTQYF	TGTGCCAGCAGTTACTCATTAGGGGGCAAGCCAGATACGCAGTATTTT
TRBV2	-	-	TRBJ1-3	CASSARQTKTGNTIYF	TGTGCCAGCAGTGCGCGACAGACAAAGACTGGAAACACCATATATTTT
TRBV6-1	TRBD2	once	TRBJ2-1	CASSERGGLAGTYNEQFF	TGTGCCAGCAGTGAAAGGGGGGGACTAGCGGGGACCTACAATGAGCAGTTCTTC
TRBV29-1	TRBD1	once	TRBJ2-3	CGTEPSGTDTQYF	TGCGGGACAGAACCATCCGGCACAGATACGCAGTATTTT
TRBV6-5	-	-	TRBJ2-1	CASRSTYNEQFF	TGTGCCAGCAGATCAACCTACAATGAGCAGTTCTTC
TRBV7-9	-	-	TRBJ1-2	CASSFYEGYTF	TGTGCCAGCAGCTTTTATGAGGGCTACACCTTC
TRBV6-4	TRBD1	-	TRBJ1-3	CASSEYGQGRGNTIYF	TGTGCCAGCAGTGAGTACGGACAGGGTAGGGGAAACACCATATATTTT
TRBV6-5	TRBD1	-	TRBJ1-6	CASSRRQGGNSPLHF	TGTGCCAGCAGTAGACGACAGGGAGGCAATTCACCCCTCCACTTT
TRBV27	TRBD1	-	TRBJ2-7	CASSPWTGASYEQYF	TGTGCCAGCAGTCCCTGGACAGGGGCTAGCTACGAGCAGTACTTC
TRBV7-3	TRBD2	-	TRBJ2-3	CASSRPGTSGAFTDTQYF	TGTGCCAGCAGCCGACCCGGGACTAGCGGGGCGTTCACAGATACGCAGTATTTT
TRBV7-2	-	-	TRBJ1-5	CASSLGQSQPQHF	TGTGCCAGCAGCTTAGGACAGAGTCAGCCCCAGCATTTT
TRBV30	-	-	TRBJ1-1	CAWDRVRTEAFF	TGTGCCTGGGACAGAGTGCGAACTGAAGCTTTCTTT
TRBV19	TRBD1	-	TRBJ1-1	CASSIGTGFGNTEAFF	TGTGCCAGTAGTATAGGGACAGGGTTTGGGAACACTGAAGCTTTCTTT
TRBV18	-	once	TRBJ1-1	CASSLQGEAFF	TGTGCCAGCTCACTACAGGGTGAAGCTTTCTTT
TRBV20-1	-	-	TRBJ2-7	CSATTGSQQYF	TGCAGTGCCACAACAGGGTCCCAGCAGTACTTC
TRBV6-1	TRBD1	-	TRBJ1-4	CASRAGGAVEKLFF	TGTGCCAGCAGGGCAGGGGGCGCGGTTGAAAAACTGTTTTTT
TRBV19	-	-	TRBJ1-1	CASSTSLRAEAFF	TGTGCCAGTAGTACCAGCCTCAGGGCTGAAGCTTTCTTT
TRBV19	-	-	TRBJ1-1	CASSVGAFDTEAFF	TGTGCCAGTAGTGTGGGGGCGTTCGACACTGAAGCTTTCTTT
TRBV4-1	-	-	TRBJ1-1	CASSRAVDDTEAFF	TGCGCCAGCAGCCGGGCCGTAGATGACACTGAAGCTTTCTTT
TRBV5-5	-	-	TRBJ1-2	CASSSRRVYGYTF	TGTGCCAGCAGCTCCCGACGGGTCTATGGCTACACCTTC
TRBV7-9	-	-	TRBJ2-3	CASSFAGDTQYF	TGTGCCAGCAGCTTCGCGGGAGATACGCAGTATTTT
TRBV19	TRBD1	-	TRBJ2-1	CAIGPGQGDNEQFF	TGTGCCATCGGACCGGGACAGGGGGACAATGAGCAGTTCTTC
TRBV9	TRBD1	-	TRBJ2-3	CASSGRQGITDTQYF	TGTGCCAGCAGCGGGCGACAGGGGATCACAGATACGCAGTATTTT
TRBV29-1	-	-	TRBJ1-2	CSVEATSLNYGYTF	TGCAGCGTTGAAGCAACATCTTTAAACTATGGCTACACCTTC
TRBV20-1	-	-	TRBJ1-3	CSASERNTIYF	TGCAGTGCTAGCGAGCGAAACACCATATATTTT
TRBV7-9	-	-	TRBJ1-2	CASSSNRNSYGYTF	TGTGCCAGCAGCTCAAACAGGAATTCCTATGGCTACACCTTC
TRBV19	-	once	TRBJ1-2	CASSRGTGATNYGYTF	TGTGCCAGTAGTAGGGGTACTGGGGCCACTAACTATGGCTACACCTTC
TRBV15	TRBD1	-	TRBJ2-1	CATSRELMRQGYNEQFF	TGTGCCACCAGCAGAGAATTGATGAGACAGGGGTACAATGAGCAGTTCTTC
TRBV7-6	-	once	TRBJ1-3	CASSPSAGSGNTIYF	TGTGCCAGCAGCCCAAGTGCGGGGTCCGGAAACACCATATATTTT
TRBV27	TRBD1	-	TRBJ2-7	CASSLSGTGFYEQYF	TGTGCCAGCAGTTTATCCGGGACAGGGTTCTACGAGCAGTACTTC
TRBV7-3	TRBD1	-	TRBJ1-1	CASSRQGNTEAFF	TGTGCCAGCAGCCGACAGGGGAACACTGAAGCTTTCTTT
TRBV9	TRBD1	-	TRBJ2-7	CASSVGVGQGAYEQYF	TGTGCCAGCAGCGTAGGTGTAGGACAGGGGGCCTACGAGCAGTACTTC
TRBV9	-	once	TRBJ1-6	CASSQLTNSPLHF	TGTGCCAGCAGCCAACTAACGAATTCACCCCTCCACTTT
TRBV4-2	-	-	TRBJ1-4	CASSQPGSLNEKLFF	TGTGCCAGCAGCCAACCAGGCAGCCTTAATGAAAAACTGTTTTTT
TRBV7-3	-	-	TRBJ1-1	CASSFSGDTEAFF	TGTGCCAGCAGCTTTTCGGGAGACACTGAAGCTTTCTTT
TRBV6-5	-	once	TRBJ1-1	CASSYSIRGGTEAFF	TGTGCCAGCAGTTACTCGATAAGGGGTGGCACTGAAGCTTTCTTT
TRBV7-3	TRBD2	-	TRBJ2-5	CASSLGLAGVFQETQYF	TGTGCCAGCAGCTTGGGACTAGCGGGGGTATTCCAAGAGACCCAGTACTTC
TRBV11-1	TRBD1	-	TRBJ2-7	CASSRYRDRGTNEQYF	TGTGCCAGCAGCCGTTACCGGGACAGGGGGACCAACGAGCAGTACTTC
TRBV6-1	TRBD1	-	TRBJ2-7	CASQRTGGFYEQYF	TGTGCCAGCCAACGGACAGGGGGGTTCTACGAGCAGTACTTC